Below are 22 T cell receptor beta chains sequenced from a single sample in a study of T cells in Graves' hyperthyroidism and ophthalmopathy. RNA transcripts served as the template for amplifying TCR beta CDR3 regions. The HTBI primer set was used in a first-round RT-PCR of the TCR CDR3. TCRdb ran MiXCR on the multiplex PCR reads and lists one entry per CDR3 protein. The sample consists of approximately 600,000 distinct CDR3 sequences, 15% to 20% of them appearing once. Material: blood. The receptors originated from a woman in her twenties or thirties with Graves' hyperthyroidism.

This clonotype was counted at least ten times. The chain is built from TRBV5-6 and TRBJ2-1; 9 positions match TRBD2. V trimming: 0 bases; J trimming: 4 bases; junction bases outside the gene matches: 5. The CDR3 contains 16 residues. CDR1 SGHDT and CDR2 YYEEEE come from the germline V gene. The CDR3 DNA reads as TGTGCCAGCAGCTTGGCCGAGACTAGCGGTTACAATGAGCAGTTCTTC. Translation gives CASSLAETSGYNEQFF. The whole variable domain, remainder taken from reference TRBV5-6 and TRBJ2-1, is DAGVTQSPTHLIKTRGQQVTLRCSPKSGHDTVSWYQQALGQGPQFIFQYYEEEERQRGNFPDRFSGHQFPNYSSELNVNALLLGDSALYLCASSLAETSGYNEQFFGPGTRLTVL.

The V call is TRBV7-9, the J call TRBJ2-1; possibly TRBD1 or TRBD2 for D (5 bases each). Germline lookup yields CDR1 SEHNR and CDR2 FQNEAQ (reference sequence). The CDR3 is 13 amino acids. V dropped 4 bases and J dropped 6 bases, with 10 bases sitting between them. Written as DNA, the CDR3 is TGTGCCAGCAGCTCGGGACGGATCAATGAGCAGTTCTTC. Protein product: CASSSGRINEQFF.

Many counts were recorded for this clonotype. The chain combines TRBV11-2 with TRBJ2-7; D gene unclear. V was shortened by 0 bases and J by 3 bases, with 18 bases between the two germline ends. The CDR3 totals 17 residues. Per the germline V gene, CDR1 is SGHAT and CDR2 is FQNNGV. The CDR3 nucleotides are TGTGCCAGCAGCTTAGATTGGATGGTTACAGCTTACTACGAGCAGTACTTC. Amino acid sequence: CASSLDWMVTAYYEQYF.

The CDR3 DNA sequence: TGTGCCAGCAGCCAAACCGGGACTACTTCATACGAGCAGTACTTC. As protein: CASSQTGTTSYEQYF. This chain uses TRBV3-1 with TRBJ2-7, with 7 bases fitting TRBD2. This CDR3 spans 15 amino acids. The germline V gene has CDR1 LGHDT and CDR2 YNNKEL (reference sequence). V lost 2 bases to trimming and J lost 4 bases; unmatched junction nucleotides: 8.

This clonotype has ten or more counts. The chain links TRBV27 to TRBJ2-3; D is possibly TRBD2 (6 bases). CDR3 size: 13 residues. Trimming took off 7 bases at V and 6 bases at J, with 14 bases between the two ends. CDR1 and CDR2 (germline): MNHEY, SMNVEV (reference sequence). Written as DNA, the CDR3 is TGTGCCAGCACTAAGTCGGGAGCGGATACGCAGTATTTT. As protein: CASTKSGADTQYF.

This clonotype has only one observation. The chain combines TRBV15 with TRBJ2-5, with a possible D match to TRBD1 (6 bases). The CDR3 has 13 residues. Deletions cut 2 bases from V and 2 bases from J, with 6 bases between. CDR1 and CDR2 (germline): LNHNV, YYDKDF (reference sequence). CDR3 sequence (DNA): TGTGCCACCAGCAGACAGGGGCAAGAGACCCAGTACTTC. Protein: CATSRQGQETQYF.

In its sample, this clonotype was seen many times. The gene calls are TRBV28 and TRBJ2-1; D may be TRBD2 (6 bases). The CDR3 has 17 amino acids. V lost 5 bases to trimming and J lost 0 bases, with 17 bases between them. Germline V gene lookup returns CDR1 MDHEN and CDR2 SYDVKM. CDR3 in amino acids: CASSPHWRGSSYNEQFF. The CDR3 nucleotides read TGTGCCAGCAGTCCACATTGGCGGGGAAGCTCCTACAATGAGCAGTTCTTC.

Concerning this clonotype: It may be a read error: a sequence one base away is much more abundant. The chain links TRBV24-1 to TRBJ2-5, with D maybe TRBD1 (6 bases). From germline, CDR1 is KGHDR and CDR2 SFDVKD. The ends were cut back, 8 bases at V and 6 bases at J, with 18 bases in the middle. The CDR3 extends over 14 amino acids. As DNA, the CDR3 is TGTGCCACCAATGACTACAGGGTAGGGAAGACCCAGTACTTC. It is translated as CATNDYRVGKTQYF.

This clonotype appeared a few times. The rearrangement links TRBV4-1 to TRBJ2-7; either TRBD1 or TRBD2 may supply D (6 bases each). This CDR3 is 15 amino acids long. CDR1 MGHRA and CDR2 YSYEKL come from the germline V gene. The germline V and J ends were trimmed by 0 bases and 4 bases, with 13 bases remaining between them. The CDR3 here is CASSQDPGAIYEQYF. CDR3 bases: TGCGCCAGCAGCCAAGATCCGGGGGCTATTTACGAGCAGTACTTC.

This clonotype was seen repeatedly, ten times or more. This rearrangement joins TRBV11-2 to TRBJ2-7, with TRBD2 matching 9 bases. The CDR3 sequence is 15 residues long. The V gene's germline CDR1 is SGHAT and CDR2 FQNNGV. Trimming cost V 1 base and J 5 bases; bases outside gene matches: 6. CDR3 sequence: CASSLGSGSTNEQYF. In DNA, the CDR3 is TGTGCCAGCAGCTTAGGTAGCGGGAGTACCAACGAGCAGTACTTC.

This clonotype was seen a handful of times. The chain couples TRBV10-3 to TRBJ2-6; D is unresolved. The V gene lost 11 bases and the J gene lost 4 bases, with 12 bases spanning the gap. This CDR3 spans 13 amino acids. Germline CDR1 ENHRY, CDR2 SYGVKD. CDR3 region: CALLTSGANVLTF. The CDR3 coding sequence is TGTGCCCTTTTGACATCAGGGGCCAACGTCCTGACTTTC.

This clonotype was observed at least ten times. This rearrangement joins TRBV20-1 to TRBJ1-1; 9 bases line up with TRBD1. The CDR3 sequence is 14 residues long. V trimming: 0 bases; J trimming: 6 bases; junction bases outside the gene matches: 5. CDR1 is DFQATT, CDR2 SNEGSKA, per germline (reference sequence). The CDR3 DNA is TGCAGTGCTAGAGATGATAGGACAGGGGCTGAAGCTTTCTTT. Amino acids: CSARDDRTGAEAFF.

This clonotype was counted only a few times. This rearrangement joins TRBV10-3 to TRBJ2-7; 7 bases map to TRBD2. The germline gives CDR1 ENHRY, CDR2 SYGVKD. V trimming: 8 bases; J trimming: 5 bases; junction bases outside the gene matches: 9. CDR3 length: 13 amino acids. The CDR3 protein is CAIAGTTYDEQYF. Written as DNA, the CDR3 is TGTGCCATCGCCGGGACTACATATGACGAGCAGTACTTC.

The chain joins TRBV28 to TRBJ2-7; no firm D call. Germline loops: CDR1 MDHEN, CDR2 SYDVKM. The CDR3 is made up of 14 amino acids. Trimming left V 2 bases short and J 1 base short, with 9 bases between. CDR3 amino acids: CASSLDQDSYEQYF. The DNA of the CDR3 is TGTGCCAGCAGTTTAGATCAGGATTCCTACGAGCAGTACTTC. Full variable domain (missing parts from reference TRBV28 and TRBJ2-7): DVKVTQSSRYLVKRTGEKVFLECVQDMDHENMFWYRQDPGLGLRLIYFSYDVKMKEKGDIPEGYSVSREKKERFSLILESASTNQTSMYLCASSLDQDSYEQYFGPGTRLTVT.

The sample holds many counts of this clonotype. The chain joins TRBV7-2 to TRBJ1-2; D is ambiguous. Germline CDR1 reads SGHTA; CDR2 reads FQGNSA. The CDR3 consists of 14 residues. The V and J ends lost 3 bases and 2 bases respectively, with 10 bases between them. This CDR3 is CASSLTNSNYGYTF. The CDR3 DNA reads TGTGCCAGCAGCTTGACAAACTCAAACTATGGCTACACCTTC.

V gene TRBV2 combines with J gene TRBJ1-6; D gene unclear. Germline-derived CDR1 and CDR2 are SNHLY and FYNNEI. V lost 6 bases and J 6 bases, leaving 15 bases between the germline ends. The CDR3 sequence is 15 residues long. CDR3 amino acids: CASRPTRDANSPLHF. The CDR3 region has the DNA TGTGCCAGCAGACCTACCCGGGATGCTAATTCACCCCTCCACTTT.

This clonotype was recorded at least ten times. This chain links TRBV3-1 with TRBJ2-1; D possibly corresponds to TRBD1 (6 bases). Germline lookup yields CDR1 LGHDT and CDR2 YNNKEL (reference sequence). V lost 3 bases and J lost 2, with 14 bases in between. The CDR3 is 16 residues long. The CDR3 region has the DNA TGTGCCAGCAGCCATCCCCCCCAGGGGACCTACAATGAGCAGTTCTTC. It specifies CASSHPPQGTYNEQFF.

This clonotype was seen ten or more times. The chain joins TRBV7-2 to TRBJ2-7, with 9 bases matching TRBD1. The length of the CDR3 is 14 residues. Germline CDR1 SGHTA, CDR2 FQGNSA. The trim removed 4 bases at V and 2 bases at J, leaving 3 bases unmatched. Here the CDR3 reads CASSSTGGPYEQYF. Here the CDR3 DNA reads TGTGCCAGCAGCTCGACAGGGGGACCCTACGAGCAGTACTTC.

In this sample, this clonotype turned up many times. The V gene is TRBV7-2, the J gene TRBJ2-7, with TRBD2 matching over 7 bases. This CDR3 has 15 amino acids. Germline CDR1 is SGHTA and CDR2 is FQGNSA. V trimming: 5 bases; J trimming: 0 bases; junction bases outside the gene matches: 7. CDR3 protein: CASSRTGDYSYEQYF. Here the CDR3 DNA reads TGTGCCAGCAGCCGAACCGGGGACTACTCCTACGAGCAGTACTTC.

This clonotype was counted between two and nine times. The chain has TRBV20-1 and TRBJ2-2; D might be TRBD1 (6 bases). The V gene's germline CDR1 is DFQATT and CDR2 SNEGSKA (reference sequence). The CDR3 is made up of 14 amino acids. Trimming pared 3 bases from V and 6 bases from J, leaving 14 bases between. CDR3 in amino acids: CSARVTGIPGELFF. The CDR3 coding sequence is TGCAGTGCTAGGGTGACAGGTATTCCCGGGGAGCTGTTTTTT.

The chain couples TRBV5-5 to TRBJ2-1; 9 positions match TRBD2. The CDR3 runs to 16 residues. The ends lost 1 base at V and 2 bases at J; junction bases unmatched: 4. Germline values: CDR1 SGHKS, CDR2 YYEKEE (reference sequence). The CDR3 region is CASSLSGGRAYNEQFF. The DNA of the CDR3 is TGTGCCAGCAGCTTGTCCGGCGGGAGGGCCTACAATGAGCAGTTCTTC.

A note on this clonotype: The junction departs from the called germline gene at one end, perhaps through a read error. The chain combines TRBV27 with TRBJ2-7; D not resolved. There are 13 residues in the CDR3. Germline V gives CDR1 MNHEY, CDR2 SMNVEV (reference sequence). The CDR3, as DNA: TGTGCCAGCAGTTTTAGATTCACCTACGTGCAGTACTTC. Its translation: CASSFRFTYVQYF.